What follows is one TCR beta chain and its context. The target antigen is unknown. Germline assignment: CDR1 SGHRS and CDR2 YFSETQ. Trimming took 0 bases from V and 6 from J, leaving 13 bases between them. The CDR3 runs to 15 residues. The sample belongs to a study of shared clonotypes between healthy human individuals. Study-wide background: Plates per donor: three CD4 naive, three CD4 memory, two CD8 naive, one CD8 memory.

Findings and limits, study-wide: A handful of donors showed sharing of about 5.5% of naive CD4 clonotypes.

Measured with immunoSEQ multiplex PCR; TCRdb has only the in-frame clones, and not every one. This table has around 2.5 million clones, over 85% appearing once. The rearrangement joins TRBV5-1 to TRBJ2-1; TRBD2 might be the D (6 bases). The sequenced sample consisted of naive CD4+ T cells from PBMCs. Specified subset: CD45RA+ positively selected. The clonotype originates from a man aged 18 to 30 in good health. Some clones in this sample may be carry-over from other donors' samples. The CDR3 sequence: CASSLDGKGGNEQFF. CDR3 coding DNA: TGCGCCAGCAGCTTGGACGGAAAGGGAGGCAATGAGCAGTTCTTC.